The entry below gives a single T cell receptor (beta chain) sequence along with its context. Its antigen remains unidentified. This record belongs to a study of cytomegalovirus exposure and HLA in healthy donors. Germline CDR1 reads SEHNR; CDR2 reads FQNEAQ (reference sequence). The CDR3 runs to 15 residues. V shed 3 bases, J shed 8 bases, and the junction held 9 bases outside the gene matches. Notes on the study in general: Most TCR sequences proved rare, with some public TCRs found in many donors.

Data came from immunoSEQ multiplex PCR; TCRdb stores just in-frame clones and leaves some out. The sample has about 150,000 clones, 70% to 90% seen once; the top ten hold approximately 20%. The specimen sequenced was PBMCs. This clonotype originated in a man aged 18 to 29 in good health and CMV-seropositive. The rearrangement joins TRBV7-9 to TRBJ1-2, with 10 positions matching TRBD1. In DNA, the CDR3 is TGTGCCAGCAGCTTGGGAGACAGGGGGCAAGGAGGCTACACCTTC. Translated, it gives CASSLGDRGQGGYTF.